This T cell receptor beta chain originates from a study of CD8+CD57+ T cells in acquired aplastic anemia. Broader study findings: Overlapping CD8+ CDR3 repertoires of patients and controls contained around 30 shared sequences.

Both TCR beta VDJ combination and CDR3 sequence profiling were carried out. Genomic DNA was the template for this profiling. TCRdb analysed the reads with MiXCR anew, one entry per CDR3 protein. The table has around 430,000 distinct CDR3 sequences, more than 25% seen once. The authors sequenced patients whose flow cytometry had shown CD8+CD57+ cell expansion. This clonotype has a handful of counts. Its antigen remains unidentified. Germline V gene lookup returns CDR1 DFQATT and CDR2 SNEGSKA (reference sequence). Trimming shortened V by 1 base and J by 1 base, and 10 bases separated the two germline ends. The CDR3 runs to 14 residues.

The sequenced sample was sorted CD4+, CD8+, or CD8+CD57+ T cells (not recorded which) from PBMCs. The sequence derives from a human donor with aplastic anemia. The chain is built from TRBV20-1 and TRBJ1-1; unclear D gene. The CDR3 sequence: CSARGGSGNTEAFF. CDR3 in DNA: TGCAGTGCTAGAGGAGGTTCAGGGAACACTGAAGCTTTCTTT.